The 16 T cell receptor beta chains below come from one sample, sequenced in a study of tumor and adjacent non-tumor tissue in lung cancer. RNA was extracted from bulk tissue without any cell sorting. Three rounds of nested PCR, following a modified ARM-PCR protocol, produced the TCRbeta library. In TCRdb, the multiplex PCR reads were re-called with MiXCR into one record per CDR3 protein. The table includes roughly 140,000 distinct CDR3 sequences, around 66% detected once. Material for sequencing was lung tumor tissue. The receptor source for this set is a man aged 55-75 years with small cell lung cancer.

Points on this clonotype: Without the conserved terminal phenylalanine or tryptophan, this CDR3 likely stems from a read error. The V call is TRBV11-2, the J call TRBJ1-3, with 7 bases that match TRBD1. J lost 1 base, V lost 9 bases, and 9 bases had no gene match. Germline V CDR1 and CDR2: SGHAT, FQNNGV. The CDR3 is made up of 15 amino acids. CDR3 in DNA: TGTGCCAGTAGATTGGGACAGAGTTCTGGAAACACCATATATCTT. This sequence encodes CASRLGQSSGNTIYL.

On this clonotype: A much more abundant neighbour one base away suggests this may be a read error. This chain joins TRBV29-1 and TRBJ2-5; the D gene is possibly TRBD1 (6 bases). Trimming cost V 7 bases and J 5 bases, with 26 bases left between them. The germline CDR1 and CDR2 sequences are SQVTM and ANQGSEA. This CDR3 is 16 amino acids long. CDR3 residues: CSASPIGGAYQETQYF. For the CDR3, the DNA is TGCAGCGCTTCTCCGATAGGGGGTGCATATCAGGAGACCCAGTACTTC.

In regard to this clonotype: A much larger clonotype is one base distant, so this may be a read error. The J gene is TRBJ2-5, the V gene TRBV29-1, with D maybe TRBD2 (5 bases). V gave up 7 bases and J gave up 4 bases, with 13 bases separating them. Germline V gene data show CDR1 as SQVTM and CDR2 as ANQGSEA. This CDR3 has 12 amino acids. CDR3 bases: TGCAGCGCAACGGGGTTTGGAGAGACCCAGTACTTC. Translated: CSATGFGETQYF.

The V call is TRBV6-1, the J call TRBJ2-3, with 8 nucleotides matching TRBD1. After removal of 7 bases from V and 8 bases from J, the junction contained 17 bases not matched to a gene. The CDR3 has 16 amino acids. Per germline, CDR1 MNHNS and CDR2 SASEGT. The CDR3 sequence is CASNGQGPVGLSTQYF. CDR3 DNA sequence: TGTGCCAGCAACGGACAGGGCCCCGTGGGGCTAAGTACGCAGTATTTT.

For this clonotype: The junction and the germline gene differ at one end; a read error may be behind it. This chain links TRBV6-6 with TRBJ1-6; D is ambiguous. Germline lookup yields CDR1 MNHNY and CDR2 SVGAGI (reference sequence). The CDR3 runs 16 residues. In DNA form, the CDR3 reads TGTGCCAACAGTCACACGCAGAGCTCTTATAATTCACCCCTCCACTTT. Protein: CANSHTQSSYNSPLHF.

About this clonotype: A read error is possible here, since a much larger clone lies one base away. The J gene is TRBJ2-5, the V gene TRBV20-1; 9 bases align to TRBD2. CDR3 size: 13 residues. CDR1 and CDR2 (germline): DFQATT, SNEGSKA (reference sequence). Losses at the gene ends were 7 bases for V and 4 bases for J; bases not matched to a gene: 7. CDR3 loop: CSGSGRDRETQYF. Written as DNA, the CDR3 is TGCAGTGGTAGCGGGAGAGATAGAGAGACCCAGTACTTC.

This clonotype showed up just once. The chain couples TRBV29-1 to TRBJ1-1; D is ambiguous. Germline lookup yields CDR1 SQVTM and CDR2 ANQGSEA. This CDR3 spans 13 amino acids. The V end was cut by 8 bases, the J end by 4 bases, with 17 bases between. The chain's CDR3 is CSTRGQLSTEAFF. CDR3 in DNA: TGCAGCACAAGAGGGCAGTTGAGCACTGAAGCTTTCTTT.

This clonotype was counted a few times. The junction does not match germline at one end; this may be a read error. The V gene is TRBV6-1, the J gene TRBJ1-5; D ambiguous. The CDR3 length is 13 residues. CDR1 MNHNS and CDR2 SASEGT come from the germline V gene. The chain's CDR3 is CAISEPVVGAQHF. The DNA of the CDR3 is TGTGCCATCAGTGAACCGGTGGTGGGAGCCCAGCATTTT.

About this clonotype itself: No conserved phenylalanine or tryptophan ends this CDR3, so it is likely a read error. This sequence joins TRBV20-1 and TRBJ2-3; D is possibly TRBD2 (5 bases). Per the germline V gene, CDR1 is DFQATT and CDR2 is SNEGSKA (reference sequence). Trimming cost V 4 bases and J 2 bases, with 16 bases left between them. The CDR3 length is 15 residues. The CDR3 loop is CSAKDRRRATDTQYL. The CDR3 nucleotides are TGCAGTGCTAAGGATCGGAGGAGAGCCACAGATACGCAGTATCTT.

The chain uses TRBV11-2 and TRBJ2-1; D ambiguous. With 0 bases removed from V and 5 bases from J, the gap between germline ends came to 11 bases. The germline V gene has CDR1 SGHAT and CDR2 FQNNGV. This CDR3 is 15 amino acids long. The chain's CDR3 is CASSLEVEFNNEQFF. The CDR3 nucleotides are TGTGCCAGCAGCTTAGAGGTAGAGTTTAACAATGAGCAGTTCTTC. The full variable domain, rest sourced from reference TRBV11-2 and TRBJ2-1, is EAGVAQSPRYKIIEKRQSVAFWCNPISGHATLYWYQQILGQGPKLLIQFQNNGVVDDSQLPKDRFSAERLKGVDSTLKIQPAKLEDSAVYLCASSLEVEFNNEQFFGPGTRLTVL.

About this clonotype: A much larger clonotype is one base distant, so this may be a read error. The genes are TRBV20-1 and TRBJ2-1, with 7 bases that match TRBD2. J was trimmed by 6 bases and V by 5 bases; bases with no gene match: 10. The CDR3 loop spans 14 amino acids. The V gene's germline CDR1 is DFQATT and CDR2 SNEGSKA (reference sequence). This CDR3 reads CSAVGGRGINEQFF. CDR3 in DNA: TGCAGTGCTGTTGGCGGGAGAGGGATCAATGAGCAGTTCTTC.

As regards this clonotype: One end of the junction is discordant with germline, which a read error may explain. The V call is TRBV5-6, the J call TRBJ1-1, with 9 bases matching TRBD1. From germline, CDR1 is SGHDT and CDR2 YYEEEE. This CDR3 comprises 14 residues. The CDR3 reads CASNSTGGDTEALF. DNA of the CDR3: TGTGCCAGTAACTCCACAGGGGGCGACACTGAAGCTCTCTTT.

Points on this clonotype: This clone may be a read error of a much larger clone one base away. The gene calls are TRBV5-4 and TRBJ2-5; TRBD2 matches at 8 bases. The V gene's germline CDR1 is SGHNT and CDR2 YYREEE (reference sequence). CDR3 length: 15 amino acids. Trimming at V came to 9 bases and at J to 4 bases, leaving 14 bases not matched to a gene. The CDR3 sequence is CATIRTAGVSETQYF. The CDR3 nucleotides are TGTGCCACCATAAGAACAGCGGGAGTATCAGAGACCCAGTACTTC.

The rearrangement joins TRBV6-1 to TRBJ2-2, with a possible D match to TRBD1 (5 bases). This CDR3 contains 17 residues. Per germline, CDR1 MNHNS and CDR2 SASEGT. V dropped 7 bases and J dropped 6 bases, with 24 bases sitting between them. The CDR3 protein is CASTTGPSETGAGELFF. DNA of the CDR3: TGTGCCAGCACCACAGGACCGTCGGAAACTGGTGCCGGGGAGCTGTTTTTT.

Turning to this clonotype: One junction end does not reproduce the germline sequence, and a read error may be involved. This chain's CDR3 is CNAKPSIGFGNNEQFF. In DNA form, the CDR3 reads TGCAATGCTAAACCGTCAATTGGATTCGGAAACAATGAGCAGTTCTTC. The rearrangement joins TRBV20-1 to TRBJ2-1, with D unclear. The CDR3 sequence is 16 residues long. In germline, CDR1 is DFQATT, CDR2 SNEGSKA (reference sequence).

As regards this clonotype: A much larger clone is a single base away; this may be a read error. Since the CDR3 does not end with the conserved phenylalanine or tryptophan, this likely comes from a read error. The chain employs TRBV20-1 and TRBJ1-2; D unresolved. The CDR3 runs to 15 residues. Trimming removed 3 bases from V and 2 bases from J, with 16 bases in between. The germline gives CDR1 DFQATT, CDR2 SNEGSKA (reference sequence). CDR3 bases: TGCAGTGCTAGTTTAGGTGCCGGGTTCAACTATGGCTACACCTCC. Translated: CSASLGAGFNYGYTS.